The entry below describes one T cell receptor beta chain. Its antigen has not been determined. Base qualities are not recorded, but no much larger clone differs from it by a single base. This specimen comes from a study of blood T cell repertoires in COVID-19 (dated by TCRdb to 2020 to 2021). About the full investigation: The collaborator samples originated in the United States, Italy and Spain and spanned the acute and convalescent phases of COVID-19. HLA class I and class II types, where available, came from metadata supplied by the sample provider rather than from assay-based typing. Samples came from the ongoing ImmuneRACE study (first 160 participants) plus 1,254 subjects from 6 global collaborators. Sample metadata almost always included a de-identified subject ID, COVID-19 status, age in years and sex. The material from the prospective study consisted of cDNA or gDNA derived from T cells, B-cell-depleted T cells, or PBMCs. Deeply sampled blood TCRbeta repertoires from subjects exposed to, actively infected with, or recovered from COVID-19 were included in the dataset. The repertoires were released in a freely available public database meant as a resource for research on the immune response to SARS-CoV-2.

Collaborating institutions collected whole blood in K2EDTA tubes following their own protocols. For TCRbeta analysis, collaborators shipped samples as frozen whole blood, isolated PBMCs, or DNA extracted from either of those sample types. TCRbeta CDR3 regions were amplified from genomic DNA using the immunoSEQ Assay, a bias-controlled multiplex PCR. The published analysis was carried out like this. Nucleated cell counts per sample were estimated from amplification of reference gene primers within the assay. To quantify the absolute abundance of each unique TCRbeta CDR3 rearrangement, sequence reads were collapsed and filtered. Productive Simpson clonality was computed per sample as the square root of Simpson's diversity index over productive rearrangements. This is the immuneACCESS table as TCRdb keeps it, with only in-frame sequences that have V and J called. A part of the clones is gone; compared with another copy, unresolved V genes explain less than half, and the rest is unexplained. V and J calls and clone size come straight from that table; D and trimming were deduced from the DNA. Present in this sample are 75,000 to 100,000 clones, 81% of which were seen just once. The ten largest clones capture approximately 11% of the sample.

The trim is 6 bases for V and 3 bases for J, with a gap of 11 bases between the germline ends. The CDR3 numbers 13 residues from cysteine through phenylalanine. The retained sequence is limited to the CDR3, 39 bases, with the frame set at the first base. CDR1 and CDR2 are read off the germline V gene (reference sequence) as MNHNY and SVGAGI. What the work shows at the level of the full study, not this receptor alone: The amount of clinical and demographic metadata varied by source and participant and was provided uncurated.

Specimen: peripheral blood. Recombination linked TRBV6-6 to TRBJ1-1; no D gene is confidently identified. The sequence was collected from a woman aged 80 or over with acute or convalescent COVID-19. CDR3 sequence: CASSAGRDTEAFF. The nucleotides are TGTGCCAGCAGCGCCGGGAGGGACACTGAAGCTTTCTTT.